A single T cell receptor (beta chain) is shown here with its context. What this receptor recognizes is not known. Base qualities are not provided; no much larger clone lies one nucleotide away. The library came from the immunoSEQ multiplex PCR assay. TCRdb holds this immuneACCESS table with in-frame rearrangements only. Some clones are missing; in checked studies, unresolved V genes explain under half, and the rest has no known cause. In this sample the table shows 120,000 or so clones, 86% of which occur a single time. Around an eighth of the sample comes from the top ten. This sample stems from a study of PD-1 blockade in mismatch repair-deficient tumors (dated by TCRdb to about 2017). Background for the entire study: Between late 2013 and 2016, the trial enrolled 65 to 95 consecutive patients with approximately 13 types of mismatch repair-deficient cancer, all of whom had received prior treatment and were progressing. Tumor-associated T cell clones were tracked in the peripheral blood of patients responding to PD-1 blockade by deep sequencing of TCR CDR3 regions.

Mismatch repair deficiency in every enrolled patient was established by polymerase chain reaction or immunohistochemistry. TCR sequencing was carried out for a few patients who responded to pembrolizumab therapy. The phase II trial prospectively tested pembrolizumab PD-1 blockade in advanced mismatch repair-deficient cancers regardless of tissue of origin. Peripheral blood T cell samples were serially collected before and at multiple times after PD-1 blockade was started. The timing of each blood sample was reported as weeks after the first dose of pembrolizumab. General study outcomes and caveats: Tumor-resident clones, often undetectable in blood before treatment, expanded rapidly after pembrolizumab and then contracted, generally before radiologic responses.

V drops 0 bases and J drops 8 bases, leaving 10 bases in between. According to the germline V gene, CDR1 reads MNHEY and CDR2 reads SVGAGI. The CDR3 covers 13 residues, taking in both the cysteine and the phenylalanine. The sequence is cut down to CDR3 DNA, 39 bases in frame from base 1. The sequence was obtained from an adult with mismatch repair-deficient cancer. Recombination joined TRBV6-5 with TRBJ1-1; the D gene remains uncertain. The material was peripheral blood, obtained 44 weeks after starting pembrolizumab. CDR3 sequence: CASSYSSGSEAFF. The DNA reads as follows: TGTGCCAGCAGTTACTCATCCGGGAGCGAAGCTTTCTTT.